The rows below give T cell receptor beta chains drawn from one sample of a study of beta chain features in type 1 diabetes. Sequenced by immunoSEQ multiplex PCR; TCRdb stores in-frame clones only, minus some. The data hold roughly 180,000 clones, with less than 9.5% observed a single time. Material for sequencing was central memory CD4+ T cells from blood. The receptors derive from a woman aged 40 to 50 with type 1 diabetes. The CDR3 runs from the conserved cysteine through the conserved F or W. The order of the fields is CDR3 length, clone size, V gene, D gene, J gene, CDR3 protein, CDR3 DNA. The D gene is left open where the match is weak. Where a row states a size, it is once, few, many or the class of an expanded clone; other rows omit it.

>13|once|TRBV6-1|-|TRBJ1-2
CASSEWESYGYTF
TGTGCCAGCAGTGAATGGGAGAGCTATGGCTACACCTTC
>15|-|TRBV18|-|TRBJ2-5
CASSPEEGNQETQYF
TGTGCCAGCTCACCTGAGGAGGGGAACCAAGAGACCCAGTACTTC
>16|-|TRBV9|TRBD2|TRBJ2-2
CASSVGGGPNTGELFF
TGTGCCAGCAGCGTCGGCGGGGGGCCGAACACCGGGGAGCTGTTTTTT
>16|few|TRBV5-6|TRBD1|TRBJ2-1
CASSPLTGEAYNEQFF
TGTGCCAGCAGCCCCTTGACAGGGGAGGCCTACAATGAGCAGTTCTTC
>14|few|TRBV18|-|TRBJ2-1
CASVGQRSYNEQFF
TGTGCCAGCGTCGGACAGCGGTCCTACAATGAGCAGTTCTTC
>13|-|TRBV11-3|-|TRBJ2-5
CASSFGAGETQYF
TGTGCCAGCAGCTTTGGGGCGGGGGAGACCCAGTACTTC
>15|-|TRBV18|-|TRBJ2-3
CASSRDLERTDTQYF
TGTGCCAGCTCACGTGACCTAGAGAGGACAGATACGCAGTATTTT
>13|few|TRBV28|-|TRBJ2-5
CASSPDNQETQYF
TGTGCCAGCAGTCCGGACAACCAAGAGACCCAGTACTTC
>13|-|TRBV7-2|-|TRBJ2-1
CASSLDYAGSGVF
TGTGCCAGCAGCTTAGATTACGCAGGGTCAGGGGTCTTC
>13|few|TRBV2|-|TRBJ1-2
CASSGMSSHGYTF
TGTGCCAGCAGTGGTATGAGTAGCCATGGCTACACCTTC
>16|few|TRBV5-1|-|TRBJ2-1
CASSPLDPSGYNEQFF
TGCGCCAGCAGCCCTCTAGACCCCTCCGGCTACAATGAGCAGTTCTTC
>15|-|TRBV4-2|-|TRBJ2-7
CASSPSNPGIYEQYF
TGTGCCAGCAGCCCCTCCAACCCGGGGATCTACGAGCAGTACTTC
>12|few|TRBV29-1|-|TRBJ1-1
CSVDPKNTEAFF
TGCAGCGTTGATCCAAAGAACACTGAAGCTTTCTTT
>12|few|TRBV28|TRBD2|TRBJ2-7
CASRTGRGEQYF
TGTGCCAGCAGGACCGGGAGGGGGGAGCAGTACTTC
>14|few|TRBV5-1|TRBD1|TRBJ2-5
CASSNRGEGETQYF
TGCGCCAGCTCTAACAGGGGAGAGGGAGAGACCCAGTACTTC
>12|-|TRBV6-5|-|TRBJ1-2
CASNDRNYGYTF
TGTGCCAGCAACGACAGAAACTATGGCTACACCTTC
>15|few|TRBV7-2|TRBD1|TRBJ2-7
CASSHRDRRSYEQYF
TGTGCCAGCAGCCACCGGGACAGACGGTCCTACGAGCAGTACTTC
>15|-|TRBV7-9|TRBD2|TRBJ2-7
CASSSPGGEEYEQYF
TGTGCCAGCAGCTCGCCGGGGGGGGAAGAGTACGAGCAGTACTTC
>14|-|TRBV11-1|-|TRBJ2-2
CASRFVAGTGELFF
TGTGCCAGCAGGTTCGTGGCGGGCACCGGGGAGCTGTTTTTT
>15|-|TRBV5-1|-|TRBJ2-7
CASSPRTEVSYEQYF
TGCGCCAGCAGCCCAAGGACAGAAGTCTCCTACGAGCAGTACTTC
>17|-|TRBV27|-|TRBJ2-7
CASSLSSGSGDLRVRYF
TGTGCCAGCAGTTTATCGTCCGGGTCAGGGGACCTGCGCGTCCGGTACTTC
>12|few|TRBV2|-|TRBJ1-5
CASSDSQKPQHF
TGTGCCAGCAGTGATTCCCAGAAGCCCCAGCATTTT
>15|few|TRBV28|-|TRBJ1-4
CASSFTGNYAGKLFF
TGTGCCAGCAGTTTTACAGGGAACTACGCCGGGAAACTGTTTTTT
>14|-|TRBV5-5|-|TRBJ1-2
CASSWGEQNYGYTF
TGTGCCAGCAGCTGGGGGGAACAGAACTATGGCTACACCTTC
>11|few|TRBV2|-|TRBJ2-7
CASTRAYEQYF
TGTGCCAGCACCAGGGCCTACGAGCAGTACTTC
>14|-|TRBV28|TRBD2|TRBJ2-1
CASNPSGRYNEQFF
TGTGCCAGCAATCCTAGCGGGAGATACAATGAGCAGTTCTTC
>15|many|TRBV5-5|-|TRBJ1-1
CASSSGTTRGTEAFF
TGTGCCAGCAGCTCCGGGACAACCAGAGGGACTGAAGCTTTCTTT
>15|once|TRBV7-3|TRBD2|TRBJ2-7
CASSPSPGGNYEQYF
TGTGCCAGCAGCCCCTCCCCGGGAGGGAACTACGAGCAGTACTTC
>14|-|TRBV19|-|TRBJ1-2
CASSIDPGYYGYTF
TGTGCCAGTAGTATAGATCCCGGTTACTATGGCTACACCTTC
>15|-|TRBV28|TRBD2|TRBJ2-7
CASSFSGTSAYEQYF
TGTGCCAGCAGTTTCTCCGGGACTAGTGCCTACGAGCAGTACTTC
>13|-|TRBV5-6|-|TRBJ2-3
CASSLPGPDTQYF
TGTGCCAGCAGCTTGCCAGGGCCAGATACGCAGTATTTT
>14|-|TRBV5-6|TRBD1|TRBJ2-7
CASSLPGQGGEQYF
TGTGCCAGCAGCTTACCGGGACAGGGCGGCGAGCAGTACTTC
>15|many|TRBV7-3|-|TRBJ2-6
CASSNQGFGANVLTF
TGTGCCAGCAGCAACCAGGGTTTCGGGGCCAACGTCCTGACTTTC